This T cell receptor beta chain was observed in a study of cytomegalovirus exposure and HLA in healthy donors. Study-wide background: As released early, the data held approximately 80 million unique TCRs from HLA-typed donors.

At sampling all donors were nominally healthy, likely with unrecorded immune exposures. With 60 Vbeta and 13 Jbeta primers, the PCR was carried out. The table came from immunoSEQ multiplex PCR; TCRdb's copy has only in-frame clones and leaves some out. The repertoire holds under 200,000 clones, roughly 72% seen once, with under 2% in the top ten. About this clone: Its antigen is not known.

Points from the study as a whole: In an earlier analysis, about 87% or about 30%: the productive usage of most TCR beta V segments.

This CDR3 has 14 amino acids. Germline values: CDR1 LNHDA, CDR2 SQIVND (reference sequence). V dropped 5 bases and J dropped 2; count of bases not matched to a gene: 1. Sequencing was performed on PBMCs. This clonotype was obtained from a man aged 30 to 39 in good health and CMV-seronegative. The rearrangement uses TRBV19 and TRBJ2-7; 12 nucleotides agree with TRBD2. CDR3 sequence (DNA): TGTGCCAGTAGTTGGACTAGCGGGGCCTACGAGCAGTACTTC. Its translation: CASSWTSGAYEQYF.